This T cell receptor beta chain was found in a study of a mutant IDH1 vaccine in newly diagnosed glioma. Turning to the study itself: Vaccines were begun 4-6 weeks after radiotherapy alone, or with temozolomide cycles. Most patients had radiochemotherapy with temozolomide before enrollment; others had one alone. Study results and limitations: Top peripheral T cell clonotype shifts appeared unrelated to pseudoprogression.

Data came from immunoSEQ multiplex PCR; TCRdb stores just in-frame clones and leaves some out. The sample includes over 35,000 clones, 75% to 85% of them seen just once. Time point described: week 35, safety follow-up. In the vaccine, a single dose held 300 ug of the mutant IDH1 20-mer peptide, along with topical imiquimod. A note on this clone: What it binds is unknown.

V was clipped by 0 bases and J by 10 bases, with 16 bases between them. The CDR3 spans 16 residues. CDR1 and CDR2 from the germline V gene are MNHEY and SVGAGI. Here the sequenced sample was PBMCs, taken from a glioma patient whose treatment included an IDH1 peptide vaccine. The chain couples TRBV6-5 to TRBJ1-6; tentatively, D is TRBD1 (5 bases). The TCR comes from a woman aged 45-60 years with glioma. The CDR3, as DNA: TGTGCCAGCAGTTACTCGATTCCCCAGAGGGGCTCACCCCTCCACTTT. Its translation: CASSYSIPQRGSPLHF.